The present entry profiles one T cell receptor beta chain with its context. Its target antigen remains unknown. The sample holds no much larger clone one base away, and base qualities are not on file. Evidence of autoimmunity was found in all CD3G-deficient patients, and more severe autoimmunity was observed in two of the patients. At the time of testing, the patients were between 2 and 39 years old, and their CD4+ and CD8+ T cells had reduced naive proportions and increased memory proportions. CD4+ cells were FACS-sorted into CD25-high CD127-low regulatory T cells and CD25-low CD127-high conventional CD4+ T cells. A handful of individuals with CD3G deficiency made up the patient group. An international network of physicians across the United States, Europe and Asia provided the patient samples and clinical data. Ficoll density separation was used to isolate peripheral blood mononuclear cells. The sample comes from a study of regulatory T cells (dated by TCRdb to between 2017 and 2018). Broadly, across the study: The study compared T-cell receptor beta repertoires of sorted regulatory, conventional CD4+ and CD8+ T cells in CD3G-deficient patients with those in healthy controls. Study-wide conclusions, independent of this receptor: Hydrophobic residues at CDR3 positions 6 and 7 were enriched in conventional CD4+ T cells from CD3G-deficient patients, suggesting more self-reactive specificities. Patient repertoires showed restricted unique TRB V-J pairs and skewed V and J gene usage, most marked in regulatory T cells.

In the multiplex PCR, 52 forward TRBV primers and 13 reverse TRBJ primers were used, and assay-based and computational corrections were applied for amplification bias. Within the immunoSEQ assay, multiplex PCR amplified rearranged TRB loci from genomic DNA. An Illumina HiSeq platform was used to sequence the TRB amplicons. Regarding the original processing steps: Raw sequences were error-filtered and aligned to reference gene sequences by custom algorithms, then analyzed with the immunoSEQ online tools. Productive and nonproductive TRB rearrangement frequencies were evaluated among both unique and total sequences. Hydrophobicity and amino acid composition of residues 6 and 7 within the TRB CDR3 were used to estimate the potential for self-reactivity. For group comparisons, t tests, Mann-Whitney tests or two-way ANOVA were performed in Prism software. The clones in this table, taken by TCRdb from immuneACCESS, are in-frame only. Not every clone is retained; where verified, under half of the shortfall comes from an unresolved V gene, and the cause of the rest is unknown. The V and J calls and the clone size are those of that table, but D and trimming were determined from the DNA. Counted in this sample were around 15,000 clones; roughly 82% of them appeared once. Around 8.6% of the sample is held by the ten biggest clonotypes.

Spanning cysteine to phenylalanine, the CDR3 consists of 14 amino acids. Only the CDR3 region is kept as DNA, spanning 42 bases read in frame from base 1. From the germline V gene, CDR1 is MNHNS and CDR2 is SASEGT. The chain links TRBV6-1 with TRBJ2-5, and TRBD1 aligns with 9 junction nucleotides. Near its end, the DNA agrees better with TRBJ2-7, so the J call may be wrong. The sequencing input was conventional CD4+ T cells sorted from blood. The source is a person in their twenties or thirties with CD3G deficiency. CDR3 region: CASRPQGAGYEQYF. In nucleotides, the sequence is TGTGCCAGCAGGCCACAGGGGGCAGGCTACGAGCAGTACTTC.